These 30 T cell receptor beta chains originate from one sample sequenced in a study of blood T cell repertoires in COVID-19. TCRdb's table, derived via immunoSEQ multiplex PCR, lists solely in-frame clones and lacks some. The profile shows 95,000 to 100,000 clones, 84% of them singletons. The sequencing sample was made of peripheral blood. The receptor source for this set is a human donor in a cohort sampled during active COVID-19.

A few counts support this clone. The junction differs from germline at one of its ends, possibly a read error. The CDR3 nucleotides read TGTGCGAGCAAGGGACAGGAGATGGACCTGAATGGCTACACCTTC. This encodes CASKGQEMDLNGYTF. V and J are TRBV11-2 and TRBJ1-2; 8 bases match TRBD1. The CDR3 is 15 residues long. Germline loops: CDR1 SGHAT, CDR2 FQNNGV.

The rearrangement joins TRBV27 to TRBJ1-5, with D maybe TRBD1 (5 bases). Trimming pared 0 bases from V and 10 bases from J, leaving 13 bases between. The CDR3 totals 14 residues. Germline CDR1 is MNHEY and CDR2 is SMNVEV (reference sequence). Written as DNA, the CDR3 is TGTGCCAGCAGTTTATCAGGGGCCAAGAGACCCCAGCATTTT. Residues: CASSLSGAKRPQHF.

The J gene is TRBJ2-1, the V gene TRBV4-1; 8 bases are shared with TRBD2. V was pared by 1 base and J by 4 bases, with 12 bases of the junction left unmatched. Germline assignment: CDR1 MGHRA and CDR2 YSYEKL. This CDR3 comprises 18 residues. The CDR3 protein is CASSQAGGRSPIYNEQFF. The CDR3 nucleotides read TGCGCCAGCAGCCAAGCTGGCGGGAGGTCCCCAATATACAATGAGCAGTTCTTC.

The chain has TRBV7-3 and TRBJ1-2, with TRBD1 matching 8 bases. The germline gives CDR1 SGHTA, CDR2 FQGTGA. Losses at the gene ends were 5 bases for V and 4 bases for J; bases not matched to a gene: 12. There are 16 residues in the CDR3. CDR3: CASSLSPPTGAYGYTF. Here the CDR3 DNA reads TGTGCCAGCAGCCTCAGTCCCCCGACAGGGGCCTATGGCTACACCTTC.

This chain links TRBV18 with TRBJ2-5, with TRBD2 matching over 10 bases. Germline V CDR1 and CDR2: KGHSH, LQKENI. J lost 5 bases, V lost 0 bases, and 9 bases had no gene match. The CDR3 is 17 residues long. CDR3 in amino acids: CASSPPAASGGPETQYF. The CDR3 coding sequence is TGTGCCAGCTCACCACCGGCAGCTAGCGGGGGTCCGGAGACCCAGTACTTC.

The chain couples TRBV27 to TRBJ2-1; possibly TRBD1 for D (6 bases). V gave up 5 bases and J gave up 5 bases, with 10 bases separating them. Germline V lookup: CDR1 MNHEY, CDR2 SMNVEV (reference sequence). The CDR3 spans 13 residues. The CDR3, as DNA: TGTGCCAGCAGTCCCTACAGGGACAATGAGCAGTTCTTC. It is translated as CASSPYRDNEQFF.

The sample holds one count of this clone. CDR3 bases: TGTGCCAGCAGTTTACCCTCGACAGGGGAGTATGGCTACACCTTC. Its protein product is CASSLPSTGEYGYTF. The genes are TRBV28 and TRBJ1-2; 8 positions agree with TRBD1. Germline V gene sequence: CDR1 MDHEN, CDR2 SYDVKM. V shed 2 bases, J shed 5 bases, and the junction held 7 bases outside the gene matches. The CDR3 runs 15 residues.

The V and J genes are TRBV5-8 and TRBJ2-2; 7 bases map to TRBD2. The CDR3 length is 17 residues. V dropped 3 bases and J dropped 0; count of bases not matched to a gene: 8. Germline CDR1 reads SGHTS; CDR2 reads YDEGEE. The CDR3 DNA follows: TGTGCCAGCAGCTGGGCCTGGGGGGGAGCGAACACCGGGGAGCTGTTTTTT. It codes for CASSWAWGGANTGELFF.

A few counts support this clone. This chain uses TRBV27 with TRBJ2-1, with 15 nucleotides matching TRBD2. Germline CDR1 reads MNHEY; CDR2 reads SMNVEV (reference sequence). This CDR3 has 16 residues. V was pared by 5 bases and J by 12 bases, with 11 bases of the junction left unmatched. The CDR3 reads CASSRTGPGLAGGQFF. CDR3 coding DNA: TGTGCCAGCAGTCGTACGGGACCGGGACTAGCGGGAGGGCAGTTCTTC.

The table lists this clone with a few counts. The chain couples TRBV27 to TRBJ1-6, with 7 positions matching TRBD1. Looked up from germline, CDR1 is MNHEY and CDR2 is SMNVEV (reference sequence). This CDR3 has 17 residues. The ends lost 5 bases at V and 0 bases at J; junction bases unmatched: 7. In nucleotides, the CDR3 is TGTGCCAGCAGTCGGGACAGTGCGAGCTCCTATAATTCACCCCTCCACTTT. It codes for CASSRDSASSYNSPLHF.

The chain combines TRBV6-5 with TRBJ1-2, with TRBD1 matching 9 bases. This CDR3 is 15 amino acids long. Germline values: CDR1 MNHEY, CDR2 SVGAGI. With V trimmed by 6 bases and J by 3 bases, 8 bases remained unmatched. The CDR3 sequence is CASRLHRGLDYGYTF. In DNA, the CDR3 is TGTGCCAGCAGATTACACAGGGGGCTTGACTATGGCTACACCTTC.

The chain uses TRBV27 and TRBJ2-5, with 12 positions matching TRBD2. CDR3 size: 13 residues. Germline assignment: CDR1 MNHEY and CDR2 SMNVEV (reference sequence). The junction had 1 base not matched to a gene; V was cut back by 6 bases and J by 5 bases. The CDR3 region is CASRLAGGETQYF. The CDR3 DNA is TGTGCCAGCAGGCTAGCGGGGGGGGAGACCCAGTACTTC.

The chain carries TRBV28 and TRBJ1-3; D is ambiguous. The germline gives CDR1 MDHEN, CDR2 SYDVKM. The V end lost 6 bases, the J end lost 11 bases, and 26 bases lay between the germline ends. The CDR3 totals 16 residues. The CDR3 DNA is TGTGCCAGCAGGGGTGCCCTAGGCAGTTGGAAACGGGCCATATATTTT. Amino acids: CASRGALGSWKRAIYF.

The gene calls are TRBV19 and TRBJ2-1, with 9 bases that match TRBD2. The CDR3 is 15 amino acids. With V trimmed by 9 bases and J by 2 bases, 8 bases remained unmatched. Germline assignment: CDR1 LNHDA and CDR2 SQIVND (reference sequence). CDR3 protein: CASKTSGAPYNEQFF. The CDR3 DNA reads TGTGCCAGCAAGACTAGCGGAGCCCCCTACAATGAGCAGTTCTTC.

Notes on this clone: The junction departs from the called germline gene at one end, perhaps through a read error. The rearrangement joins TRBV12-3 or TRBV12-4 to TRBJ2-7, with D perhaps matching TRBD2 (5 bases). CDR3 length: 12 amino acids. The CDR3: CASSLTSFRADF. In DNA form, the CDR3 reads TGTGCCAGCAGTTTGACCAGTTTCCGAGCGGACTTC.

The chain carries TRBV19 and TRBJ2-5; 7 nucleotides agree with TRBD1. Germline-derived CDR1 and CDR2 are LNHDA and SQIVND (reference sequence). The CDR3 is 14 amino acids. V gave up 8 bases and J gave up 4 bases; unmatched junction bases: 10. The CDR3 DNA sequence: TGTGCCAGTGGAACCACAGGGGATGCAGAGACCCAGTACTTC. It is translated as CASGTTGDAETQYF.

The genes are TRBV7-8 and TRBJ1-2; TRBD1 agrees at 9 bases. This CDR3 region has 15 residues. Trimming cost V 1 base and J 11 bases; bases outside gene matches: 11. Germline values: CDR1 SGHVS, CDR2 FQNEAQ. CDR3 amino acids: CASSLEGTGQGRYTF. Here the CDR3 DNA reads TGTGCCAGCAGCTTAGAGGGGACGGGACAGGGACGGTACACCTTC.

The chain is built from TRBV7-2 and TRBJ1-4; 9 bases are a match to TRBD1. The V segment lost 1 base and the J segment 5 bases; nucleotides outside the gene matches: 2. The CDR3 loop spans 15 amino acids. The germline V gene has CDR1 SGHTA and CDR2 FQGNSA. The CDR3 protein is CASSLGDRDNEKLFF. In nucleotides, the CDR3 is TGTGCCAGCAGCTTAGGGGACAGGGACAATGAAAAACTGTTTTTT.

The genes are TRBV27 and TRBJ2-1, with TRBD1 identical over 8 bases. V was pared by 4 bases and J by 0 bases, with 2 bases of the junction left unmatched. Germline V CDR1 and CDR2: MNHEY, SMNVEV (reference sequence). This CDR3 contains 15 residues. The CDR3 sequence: CASSSGQGSYNEQFF. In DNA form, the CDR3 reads TGTGCCAGCAGTTCCGGACAGGGCTCCTACAATGAGCAGTTCTTC.

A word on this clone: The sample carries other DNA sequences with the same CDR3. CDR3 sequence: CASSILNRGWGNSPLHF. The CDR3, as DNA: TGTGCCAGCAGCATTTTAAACCGGGGGTGGGGGAATTCACCCCTCCACTTT. The V call is TRBV13, the J call TRBJ1-6, with D perhaps matching TRBD1 (5 bases). This CDR3 has 17 residues. V dropped 5 bases and J dropped 7 bases, with 21 bases sitting between them. In germline, CDR1 is PRHDT, CDR2 FYEKMQ (reference sequence).

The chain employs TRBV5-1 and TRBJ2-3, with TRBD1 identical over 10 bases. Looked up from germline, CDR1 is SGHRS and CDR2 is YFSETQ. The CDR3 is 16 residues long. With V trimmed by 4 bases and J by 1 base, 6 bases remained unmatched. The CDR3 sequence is CASSPRGQGGTDTQYF. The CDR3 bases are TGCGCCAGCAGCCCTAGAGGACAGGGGGGCACAGATACGCAGTATTTT.

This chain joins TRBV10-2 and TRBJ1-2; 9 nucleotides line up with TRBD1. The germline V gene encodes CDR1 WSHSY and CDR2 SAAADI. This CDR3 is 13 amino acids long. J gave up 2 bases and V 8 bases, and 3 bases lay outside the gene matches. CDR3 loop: CASGGQGNYGYTF. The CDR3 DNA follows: TGCGCCAGCGGGGGACAGGGCAACTATGGCTACACCTTC.

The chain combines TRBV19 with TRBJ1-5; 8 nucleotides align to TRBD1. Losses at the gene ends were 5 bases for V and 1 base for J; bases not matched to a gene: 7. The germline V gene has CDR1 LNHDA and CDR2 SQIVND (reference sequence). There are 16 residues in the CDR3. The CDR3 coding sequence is TGTGCCAGTAGTCCTATCCGGGACAGGAGCAATCAGCCCCAGCATTTT. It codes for CASSPIRDRSNQPQHF.

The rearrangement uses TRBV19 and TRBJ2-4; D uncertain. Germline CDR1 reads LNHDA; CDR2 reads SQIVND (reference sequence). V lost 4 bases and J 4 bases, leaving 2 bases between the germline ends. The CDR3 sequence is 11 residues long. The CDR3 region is CASSTKNIQYF. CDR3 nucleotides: TGTGCCAGTAGTACTAAAAACATTCAGTACTTC.

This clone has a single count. CDR3 nucleotides: TGCAGCGTGCGGAATACAGGGGGACGGAACCAAGAGACCCAGTACTTC. As protein: CSVRNTGGRNQETQYF. The chain joins TRBV29-1 to TRBJ2-5, with 8 bases that match TRBD1. There are 16 residues in the CDR3. Trimming at V came to 6 bases and at J to 0 bases, leaving 12 bases not matched to a gene. From germline, CDR1 is SQVTM and CDR2 ANQGSEA. Full variable domain (outside the CDR3, taken from reference TRBV29-1 and TRBJ2-5): SAVISQKPSRDICQRGTSLTIQCQVDSQVTMMFWYRQQPGQSLTLIATANQGSEATYESGFVIDKFPISRPNLTFSTLTVSNMSPEDSSIYLCSVRNTGGRNQETQYFGPGTRLLVL.

The CDR3 protein is CASSPGVDSGNTIYF. As DNA, the CDR3 is TGTGCCAGCTCACCGGGAGTAGACTCTGGAAACACCATATATTTT. The chain carries TRBV18 and TRBJ1-3; D is uncertain. This CDR3 is built from 15 residues. Germline CDR1 KGHSH, CDR2 LQKENI. V gave up 3 bases and J gave up 0 bases, with 9 bases separating them.

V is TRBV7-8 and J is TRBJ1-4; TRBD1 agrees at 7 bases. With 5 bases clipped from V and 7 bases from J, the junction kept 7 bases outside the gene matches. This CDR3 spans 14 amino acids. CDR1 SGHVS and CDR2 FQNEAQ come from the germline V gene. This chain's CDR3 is CASSTTGYGEKLFF. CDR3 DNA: TGTGCCAGCAGCACGACAGGGTATGGTGAAAAACTGTTTTTT.

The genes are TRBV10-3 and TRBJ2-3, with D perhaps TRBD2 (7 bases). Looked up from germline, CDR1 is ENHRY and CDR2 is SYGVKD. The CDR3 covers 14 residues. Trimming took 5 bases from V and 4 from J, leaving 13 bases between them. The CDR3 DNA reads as TGTGCCATCAGTCAAAACGGGGGGCCAGATACGCAGTATTTT. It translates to CAISQNGGPDTQYF.

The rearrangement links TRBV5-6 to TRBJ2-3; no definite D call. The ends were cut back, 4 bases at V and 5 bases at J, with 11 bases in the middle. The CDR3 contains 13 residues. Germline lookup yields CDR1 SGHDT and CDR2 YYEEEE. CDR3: CASSPRLLDTQYF. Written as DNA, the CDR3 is TGTGCCAGCAGCCCACGACTGTTAGATACGCAGTATTTT.

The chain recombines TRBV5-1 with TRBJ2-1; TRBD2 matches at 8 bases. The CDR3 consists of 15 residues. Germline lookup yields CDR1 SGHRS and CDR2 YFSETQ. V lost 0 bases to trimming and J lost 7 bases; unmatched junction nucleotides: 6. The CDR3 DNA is TGCGCCAGCAGCTTGGCCTCGGGAGGGGTAAATGAGCAGTTCTTC. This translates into CASSLASGGVNEQFF.